Sequencing of this T cell receptor beta chain was carried out in a study of siplizumab effects on memory and regulatory T cells. Overall study results and limits: Siplizumab gave mappable alloreactive CD4+ clones an average Treg-derived fraction of under 75%, against roughly 26% in controls.

Measured with immunoSEQ multiplex PCR; TCRdb has only the in-frame clones, and not every one. Counted here are approximately 84,000 clones, 85% to 95% occurring once; the ten biggest clones make up around 18%. Comments on this clone: The target antigen is unknown.

CDR1 is SGHRS and CDR2 is YFSETQ in the germline V gene. CDR3 size: 16 residues. Unmatched junction bases numbered 3, after V lost 1 base and J lost 1 base. The J gene is TRBJ2-3, the V gene TRBV5-1, with 10 bases that match TRBD1. The clonotype originates from a human donor in good health. Sequencing input: CD8+ T cells sorted from blood. CDR3 sequence: CASSLIGQGGTDTQYF. The DNA of the CDR3 is TGCGCCAGCAGCTTGATCGGACAGGGGGGCACAGATACGCAGTATTTT.